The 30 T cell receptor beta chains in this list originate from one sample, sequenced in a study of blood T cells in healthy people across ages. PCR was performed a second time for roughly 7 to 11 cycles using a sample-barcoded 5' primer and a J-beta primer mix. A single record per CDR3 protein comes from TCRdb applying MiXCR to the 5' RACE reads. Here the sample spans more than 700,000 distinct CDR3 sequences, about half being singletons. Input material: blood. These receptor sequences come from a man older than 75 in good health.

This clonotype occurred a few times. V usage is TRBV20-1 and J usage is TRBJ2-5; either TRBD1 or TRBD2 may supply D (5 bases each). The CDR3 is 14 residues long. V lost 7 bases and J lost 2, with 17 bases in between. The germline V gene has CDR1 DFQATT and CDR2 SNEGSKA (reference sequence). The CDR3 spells CSVSQGGPQETQYF. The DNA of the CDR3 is TGCAGTGTGTCCCAGGGCGGGCCTCAAGAGACCCAGTACTTC.

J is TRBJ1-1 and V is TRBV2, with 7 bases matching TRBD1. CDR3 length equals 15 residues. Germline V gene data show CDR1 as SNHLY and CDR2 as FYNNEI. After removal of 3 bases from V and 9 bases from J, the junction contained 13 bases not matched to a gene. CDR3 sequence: CASSDLGRGSTKAFF. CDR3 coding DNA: TGTGCCAGCAGTGATTTGGGCAGGGGGTCGACTAAAGCTTTCTTT.

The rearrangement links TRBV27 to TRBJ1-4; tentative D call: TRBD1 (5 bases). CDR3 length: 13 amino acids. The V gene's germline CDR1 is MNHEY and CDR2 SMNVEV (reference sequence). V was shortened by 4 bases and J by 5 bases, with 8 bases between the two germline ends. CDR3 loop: CASSSGQNEKLFF. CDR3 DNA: TGTGCCAGCAGTTCCGGACAAAATGAAAAACTGTTTTTT. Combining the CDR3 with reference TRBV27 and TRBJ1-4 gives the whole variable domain EAQVTQNPRYLITVTGKKLTVTCSQNMNHEYMSWYRQDPGLGLRQIYYSMNVEVTDKGDVPEGYKVSRKEKRNFPLILESPSPNQTSLYFCASSSGQNEKLFFGSGTQLSVL.

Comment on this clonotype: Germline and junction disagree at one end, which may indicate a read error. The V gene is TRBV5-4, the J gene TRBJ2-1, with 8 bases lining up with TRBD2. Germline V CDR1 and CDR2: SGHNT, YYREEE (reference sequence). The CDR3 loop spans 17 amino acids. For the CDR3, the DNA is TGTGTCAGCAGCGAAAAAACTAGCGGTGGGACCTACAATGAGCAGTTCTTC. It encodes CVSSEKTSGGTYNEQFF.

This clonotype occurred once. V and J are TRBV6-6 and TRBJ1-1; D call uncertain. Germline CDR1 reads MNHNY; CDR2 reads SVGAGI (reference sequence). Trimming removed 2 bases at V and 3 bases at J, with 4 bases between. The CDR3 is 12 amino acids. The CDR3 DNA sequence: TGTGCCAGCAGTTACGCGGACACTGAAGCTTTCTTT. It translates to CASSYADTEAFF.

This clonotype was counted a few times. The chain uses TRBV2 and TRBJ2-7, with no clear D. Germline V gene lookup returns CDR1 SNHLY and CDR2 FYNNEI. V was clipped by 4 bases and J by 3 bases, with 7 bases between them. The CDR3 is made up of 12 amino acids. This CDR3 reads CASSVLLYEQYF. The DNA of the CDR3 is TGTGCCAGCAGTGTACTACTCTACGAGCAGTACTTC.

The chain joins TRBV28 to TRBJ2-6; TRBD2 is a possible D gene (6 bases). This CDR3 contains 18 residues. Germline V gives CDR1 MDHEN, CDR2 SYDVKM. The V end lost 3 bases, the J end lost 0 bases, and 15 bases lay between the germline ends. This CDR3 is CASSFSGRRNSGANVLTF. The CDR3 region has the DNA TGTGCCAGCAGTTTCAGCGGGCGCCGGAACTCTGGGGCCAACGTCCTGACTTTC.

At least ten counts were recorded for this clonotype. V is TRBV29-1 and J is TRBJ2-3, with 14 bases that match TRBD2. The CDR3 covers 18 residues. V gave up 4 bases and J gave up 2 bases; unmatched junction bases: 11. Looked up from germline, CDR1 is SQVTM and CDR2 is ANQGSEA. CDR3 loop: CSVAQGLAGVLYTDTQYF. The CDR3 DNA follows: TGCAGCGTTGCCCAGGGACTAGCGGGAGTGCTATACACAGATACGCAGTATTTT.

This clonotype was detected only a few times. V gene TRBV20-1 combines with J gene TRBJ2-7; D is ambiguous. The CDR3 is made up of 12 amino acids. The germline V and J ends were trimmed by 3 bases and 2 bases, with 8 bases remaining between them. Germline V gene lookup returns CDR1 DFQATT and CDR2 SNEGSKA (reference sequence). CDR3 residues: CSASNPPYEQYF. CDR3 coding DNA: TGCAGTGCTAGTAACCCTCCCTACGAGCAGTACTTC.

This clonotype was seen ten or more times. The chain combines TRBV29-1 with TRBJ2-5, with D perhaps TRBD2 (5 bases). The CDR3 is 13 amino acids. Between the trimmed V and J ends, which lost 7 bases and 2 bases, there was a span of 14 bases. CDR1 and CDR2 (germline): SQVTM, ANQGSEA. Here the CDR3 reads CSARDKVQETQYF. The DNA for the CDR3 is TGCAGCGCCCGGGATAAGGTTCAAGAGACCCAGTACTTC.

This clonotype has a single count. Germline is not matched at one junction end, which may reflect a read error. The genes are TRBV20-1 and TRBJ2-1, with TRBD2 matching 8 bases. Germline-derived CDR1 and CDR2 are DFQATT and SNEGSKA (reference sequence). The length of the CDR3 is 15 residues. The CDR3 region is CSARVGAGVYNVQFF. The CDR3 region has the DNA TGCAGTGCTAGAGTTGGAGCGGGGGTCTACAATGTGCAGTTCTTC.

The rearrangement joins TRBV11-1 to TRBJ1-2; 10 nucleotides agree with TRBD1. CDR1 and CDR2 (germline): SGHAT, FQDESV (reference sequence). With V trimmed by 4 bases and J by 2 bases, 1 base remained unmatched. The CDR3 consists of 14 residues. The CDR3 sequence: CASSSDRGNYGYTF. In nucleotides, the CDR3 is TGTGCCAGCAGCTCGGACAGGGGGAACTATGGCTACACCTTC.

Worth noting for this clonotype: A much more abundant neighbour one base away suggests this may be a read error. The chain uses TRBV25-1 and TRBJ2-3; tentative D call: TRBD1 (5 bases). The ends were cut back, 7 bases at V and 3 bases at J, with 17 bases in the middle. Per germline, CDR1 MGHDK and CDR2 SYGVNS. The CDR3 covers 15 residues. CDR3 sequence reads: CASNDWTIRTDTQYF. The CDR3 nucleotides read TGTGCCAGCAATGATTGGACAATCAGAACAGATACGCAGTATTTT.

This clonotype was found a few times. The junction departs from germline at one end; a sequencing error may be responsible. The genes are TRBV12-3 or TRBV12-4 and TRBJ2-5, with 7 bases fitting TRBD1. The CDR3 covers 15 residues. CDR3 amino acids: CASSLGDRGQVTQYF. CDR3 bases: TGTGCCAGCAGTTTAGGAGATAGGGGGCAAGTGACCCAGTACTTC.

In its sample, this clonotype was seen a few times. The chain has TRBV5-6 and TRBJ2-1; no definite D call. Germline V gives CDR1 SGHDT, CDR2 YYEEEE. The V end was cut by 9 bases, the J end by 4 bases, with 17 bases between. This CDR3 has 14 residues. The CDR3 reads CATQRARIYNEQFF. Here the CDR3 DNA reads TGTGCCACGCAACGGGCTCGAATATACAATGAGCAGTTCTTC.

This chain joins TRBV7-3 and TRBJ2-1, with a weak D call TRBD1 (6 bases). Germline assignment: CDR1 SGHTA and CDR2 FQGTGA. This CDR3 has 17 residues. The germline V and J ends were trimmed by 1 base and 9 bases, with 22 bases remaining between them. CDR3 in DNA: TGTGCCAGCAGCTTAAAACCCCCGACTACAGGGCGAGCTGAGCAGTTCTTC. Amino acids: CASSLKPPTTGRAEQFF.

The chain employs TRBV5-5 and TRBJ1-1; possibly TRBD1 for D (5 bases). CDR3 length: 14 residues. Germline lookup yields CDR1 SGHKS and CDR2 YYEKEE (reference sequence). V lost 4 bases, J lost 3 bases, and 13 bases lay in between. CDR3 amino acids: CASSLSWGDTEAFF. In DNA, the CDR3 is TGTGCCAGCAGCCTGAGCTGGGGGGACACTGAAGCTTTCTTT.

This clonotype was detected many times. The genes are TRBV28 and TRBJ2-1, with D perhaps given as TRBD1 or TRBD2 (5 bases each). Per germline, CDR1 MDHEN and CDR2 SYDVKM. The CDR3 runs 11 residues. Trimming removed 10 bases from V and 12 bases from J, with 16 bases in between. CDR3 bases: TGTGCCACCCTAAACAGGAGGTGGCAGTTCTTC. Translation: CATLNRRWQFF.

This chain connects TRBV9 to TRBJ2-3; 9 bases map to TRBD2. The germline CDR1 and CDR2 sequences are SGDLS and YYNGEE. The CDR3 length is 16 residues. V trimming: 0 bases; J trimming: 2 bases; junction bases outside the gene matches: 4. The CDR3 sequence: CASSVVASGNTDTQYF. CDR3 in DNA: TGTGCCAGCAGCGTAGTGGCTAGCGGGAACACAGATACGCAGTATTTT.

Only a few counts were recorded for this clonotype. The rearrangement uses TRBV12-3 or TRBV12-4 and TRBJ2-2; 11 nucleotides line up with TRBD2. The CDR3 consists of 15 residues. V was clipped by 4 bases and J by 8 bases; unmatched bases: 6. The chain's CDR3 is CASSSSSGRRGELFF. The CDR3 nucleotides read TGTGCCAGCAGTTCATCTAGCGGGAGGAGGGGGGAGCTGTTTTTT.

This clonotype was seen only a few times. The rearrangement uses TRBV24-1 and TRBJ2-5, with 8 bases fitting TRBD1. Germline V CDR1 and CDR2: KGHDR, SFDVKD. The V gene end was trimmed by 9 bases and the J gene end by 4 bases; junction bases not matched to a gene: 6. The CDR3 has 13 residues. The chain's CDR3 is CATGDRGIETQYF. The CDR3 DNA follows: TGTGCCACCGGCGACAGGGGCATAGAGACCCAGTACTTC.

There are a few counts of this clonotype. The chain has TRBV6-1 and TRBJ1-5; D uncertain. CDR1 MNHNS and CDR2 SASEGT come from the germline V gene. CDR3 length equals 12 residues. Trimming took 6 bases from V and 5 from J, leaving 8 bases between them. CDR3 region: CASSPWDQPQHF. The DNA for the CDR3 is TGTGCCAGCAGCCCCTGGGATCAGCCCCAGCATTTT.

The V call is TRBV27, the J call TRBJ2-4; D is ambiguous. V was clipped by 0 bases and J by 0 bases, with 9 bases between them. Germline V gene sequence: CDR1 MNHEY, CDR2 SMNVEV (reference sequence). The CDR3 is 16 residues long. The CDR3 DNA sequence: TGTGCCAGCAGTTTATCCCGATATCTAGCCAAAAACATTCAGTACTTC. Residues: CASSLSRYLAKNIQYF.

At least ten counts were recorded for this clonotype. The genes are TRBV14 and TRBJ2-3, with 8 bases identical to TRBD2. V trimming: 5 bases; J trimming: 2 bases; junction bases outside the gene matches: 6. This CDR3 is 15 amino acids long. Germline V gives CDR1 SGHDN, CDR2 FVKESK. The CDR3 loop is CASSTSGRYTDTQYF. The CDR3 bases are TGTGCCAGCAGCACCAGCGGGAGATACACAGATACGCAGTATTTT.

For the CDR3, the DNA is TGTGCCTGGAGTGTAGTTGCGGGAGCTGACAATGAGCAGTTCTTC. Its translation: CAWSVVAGADNEQFF. The gene calls are TRBV30 and TRBJ2-1, with 7 bases matching TRBD2. This CDR3 has 15 residues. CDR1 and CDR2 from the germline V gene are GTSNPN and SVGIG (reference sequence). V lost 0 bases to trimming and J lost 5 bases; unmatched junction nucleotides: 7. The complete variable domain, with remaining parts taken from reference TRBV30 and TRBJ2-1, reads SQTIHQWPATLVQPVGSPLSLECTVEGTSNPNLYWYRQAAGRGLQLLFYSVGIGQISSEVPQNLSASRPQDRQFILSSKKLLLSDSGFYLCAWSVVAGADNEQFFGPGTRLTVL.

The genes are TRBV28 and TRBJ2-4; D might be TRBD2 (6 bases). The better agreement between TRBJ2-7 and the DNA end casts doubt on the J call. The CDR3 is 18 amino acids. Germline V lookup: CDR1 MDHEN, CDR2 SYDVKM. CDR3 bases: TGTGCCAGCCGACCTCTCATGGAGGAGGGAGGATTTTACTACGAGCAGTACTTC. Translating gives CASRPLMEEGGFYYEQYF.

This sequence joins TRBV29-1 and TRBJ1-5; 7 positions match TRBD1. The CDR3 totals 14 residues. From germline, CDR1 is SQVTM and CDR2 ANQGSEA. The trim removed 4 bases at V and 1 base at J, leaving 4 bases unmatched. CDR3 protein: CSVGEGASNQPQHF. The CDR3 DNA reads TGCAGCGTTGGGGAGGGGGCAAGCAATCAGCCCCAGCATTTT. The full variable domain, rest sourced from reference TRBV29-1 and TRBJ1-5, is SAVISQKPSRDICQRGTSLTIQCQVDSQVTMMFWYRQQPGQSLTLIATANQGSEATYESGFVIDKFPISRPNLTFSTLTVSNMSPEDSSIYLCSVGEGASNQPQHFGDGTRLSIL.

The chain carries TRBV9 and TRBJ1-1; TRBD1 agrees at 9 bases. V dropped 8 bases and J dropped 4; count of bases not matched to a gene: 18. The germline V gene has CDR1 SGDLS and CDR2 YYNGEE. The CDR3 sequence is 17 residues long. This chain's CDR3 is CASLPREQGAFSTEAFF. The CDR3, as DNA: TGTGCCAGTCTTCCCCGGGAACAGGGGGCGTTCAGCACTGAAGCTTTCTTT.

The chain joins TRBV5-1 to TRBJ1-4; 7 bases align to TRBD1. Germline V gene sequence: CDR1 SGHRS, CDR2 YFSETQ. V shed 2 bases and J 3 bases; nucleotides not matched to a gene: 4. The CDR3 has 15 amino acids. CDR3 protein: CASSLQGRANEKLFF. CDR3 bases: TGCGCCAGCAGCTTACAGGGGAGGGCTAATGAAAAACTGTTTTTT.

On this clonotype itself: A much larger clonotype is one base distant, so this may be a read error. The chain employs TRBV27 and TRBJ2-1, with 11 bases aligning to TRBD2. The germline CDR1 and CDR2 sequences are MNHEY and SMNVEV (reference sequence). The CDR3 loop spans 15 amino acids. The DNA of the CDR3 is TGTGCCGGCAGTTTTGCGACTAGCGGGATGGGTGAGCAGTTCTTC. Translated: CAGSFATSGMGEQFF.